Below, 4 T cell receptor beta chains from the same sample are listed, as sequenced in a study of shared clonotypes between healthy human individuals. Assay used: immunoSEQ multiplex PCR; TCRdb lists only in-frame clones, some missing. The table records roughly 1.5 million clones, roughly 98% of them present only once. Input material: naive CD4+ T cells sorted from blood. Subset indicated: CD45RA+ positively selected. The source of these receptors is a man aged 25-45 years in good health.

V gene TRBV6-5 combines with J gene TRBJ1-1; D is ambiguous. Germline CDR1 reads MNHEY; CDR2 reads SVGAGI. V was trimmed by 8 bases and J by 1 base, leaving 11 bases between them. This CDR3 is 13 amino acids long. The CDR3, as DNA: TGTGCCAGCCGTGACGGTACGAACACTGAAGCTTTCTTT. Protein: CASRDGTNTEAFF.

This chain links TRBV4-3 with TRBJ2-2, with D unresolved. V gave up 0 bases and J gave up 8 bases, with 13 bases separating them. Germline values: CDR1 LGHNA, CDR2 YSLEER. CDR3 length: 15 amino acids. CDR3 DNA: TGCGCCAGCAGCCAAGATCACCCGGTGGCGGGGGAGCTGTTTTTT. Protein product: CASSQDHPVAGELFF.

The chain employs TRBV11-1 and TRBJ1-1; 8 nucleotides match TRBD1. Germline V gene lookup returns CDR1 SGHAT and CDR2 FQDESV (reference sequence). Losses at the gene ends were 4 bases for V and 6 bases for J; bases not matched to a gene: 1. This CDR3 has 12 residues. The CDR3 is CASSSQGAEAFF. DNA for the CDR3: TGTGCCAGCAGCTCACAGGGGGCTGAAGCTTTCTTT.

This rearrangement joins TRBV9 to TRBJ2-7; weak D call: TRBD2 (6 bases). Trimming took off 0 bases at V and 6 bases at J, with 10 bases between the two ends. CDR3 length equals 13 residues. Germline values: CDR1 SGDLS, CDR2 YYNGEE. The CDR3 region is CASSVEGGTEQYF. The DNA of the CDR3 is TGTGCCAGCAGCGTAGAAGGAGGGACCGAGCAGTACTTC.